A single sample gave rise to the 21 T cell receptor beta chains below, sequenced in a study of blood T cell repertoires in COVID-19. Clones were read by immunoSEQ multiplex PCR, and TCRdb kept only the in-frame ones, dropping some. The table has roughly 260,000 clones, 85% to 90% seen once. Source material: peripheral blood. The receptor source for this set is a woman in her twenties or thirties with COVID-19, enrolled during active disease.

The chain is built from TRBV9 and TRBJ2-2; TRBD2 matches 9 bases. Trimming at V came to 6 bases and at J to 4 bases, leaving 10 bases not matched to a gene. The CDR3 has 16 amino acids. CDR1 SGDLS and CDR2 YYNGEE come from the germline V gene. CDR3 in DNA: TGTGCCAGCAATCCTAGGGGACTAGCAGGCACCGGGGAGCTGTTTTTT. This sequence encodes CASNPRGLAGTGELFF.

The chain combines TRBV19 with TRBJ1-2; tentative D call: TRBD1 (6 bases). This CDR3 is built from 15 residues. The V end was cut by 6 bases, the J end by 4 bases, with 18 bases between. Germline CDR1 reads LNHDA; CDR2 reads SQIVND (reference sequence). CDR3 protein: CASREELQGFYGYTF. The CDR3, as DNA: TGTGCCAGTAGAGAAGAACTACAGGGATTCTATGGCTACACCTTC.

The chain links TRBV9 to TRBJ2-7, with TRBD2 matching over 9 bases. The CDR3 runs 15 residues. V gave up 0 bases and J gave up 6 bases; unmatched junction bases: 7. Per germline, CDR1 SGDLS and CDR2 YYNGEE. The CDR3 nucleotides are TGTGCCAGCAGCGTAGATCCAGCGGGAGGACGCGAGCAGTACTTC. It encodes CASSVDPAGGREQYF. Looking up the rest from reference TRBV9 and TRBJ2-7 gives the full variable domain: DSGVTQTPKHLITATGQRVTLRCSPRSGDLSVYWYQQSLDQGLQFLIQYYNGEERAKGNILERFSAQQFPDLHSELNLSSLELGDSALYFCASSVDPAGGREQYFGPGTRLTVT.

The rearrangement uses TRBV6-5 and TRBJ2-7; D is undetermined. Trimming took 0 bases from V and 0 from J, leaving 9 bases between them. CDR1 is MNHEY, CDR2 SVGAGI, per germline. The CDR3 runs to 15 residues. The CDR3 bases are TGTGCCAGCAGTTACTCTTTAGCCGGCTCCTACGAGCAGTACTTC. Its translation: CASSYSLAGSYEQYF.

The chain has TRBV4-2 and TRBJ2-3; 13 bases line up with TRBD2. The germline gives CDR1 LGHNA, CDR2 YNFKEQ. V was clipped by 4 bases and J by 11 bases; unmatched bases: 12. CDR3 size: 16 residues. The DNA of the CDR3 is TGTGCCAGCAGCCGGCCCCGGACTAGCGGGGGAGGTCGGCAGTATTTT. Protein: CASSRPRTSGGGRQYF.

As DNA, the CDR3 is TGTGCCAGCAACGAGGCCGGGGAGCTGTTTTTT. Translation: CASNEAGELFF. The V and J genes are TRBV6-5 and TRBJ2-2; no reliable D call. V was clipped by 7 bases and J by 6 bases, with 6 bases between them. There are 11 residues in the CDR3. CDR1 and CDR2 (germline): MNHEY, SVGAGI.

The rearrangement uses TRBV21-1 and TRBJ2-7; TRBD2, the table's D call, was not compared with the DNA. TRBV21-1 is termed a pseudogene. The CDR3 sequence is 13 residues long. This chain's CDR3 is CASTSGSRYEQYF. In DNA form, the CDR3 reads TGTGCCAGCACCTCGGGATCCCGCTACGAGCAGTACTTC.

The CDR3 sequence is CASSQGRELFF. The CDR3 bases are TGTGCCAGCAGTCAGGGAAGGGAGCTGTTTTTT. V usage is TRBV6-5 and J usage is TRBJ2-2, with a weak D call TRBD1 (5 bases). V lost 5 bases and J 9 bases, leaving 7 bases between the germline ends. The CDR3 has 11 amino acids. Germline CDR1 is MNHEY and CDR2 is SVGAGI.

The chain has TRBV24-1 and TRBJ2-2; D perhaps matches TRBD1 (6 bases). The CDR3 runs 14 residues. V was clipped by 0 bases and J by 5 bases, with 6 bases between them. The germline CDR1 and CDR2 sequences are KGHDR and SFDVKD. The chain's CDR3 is CATSDLRGTGELFF. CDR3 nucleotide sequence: TGTGCCACCAGTGATTTGAGGGGGACCGGGGAGCTGTTTTTT.

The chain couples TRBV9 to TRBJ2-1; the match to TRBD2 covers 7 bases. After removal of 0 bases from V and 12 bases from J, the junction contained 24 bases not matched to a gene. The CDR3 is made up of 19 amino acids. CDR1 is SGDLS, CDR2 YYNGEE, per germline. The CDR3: CASSVEGEASGLLSRRQFF. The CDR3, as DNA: TGTGCCAGCAGCGTAGAAGGGGAGGCTAGCGGTCTCCTGAGTCGTAGGCAGTTCTTC.

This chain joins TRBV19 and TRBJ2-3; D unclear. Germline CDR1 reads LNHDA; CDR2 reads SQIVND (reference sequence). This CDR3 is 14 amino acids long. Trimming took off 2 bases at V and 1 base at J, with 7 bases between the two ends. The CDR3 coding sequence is TGTGCCAGTAGTATACGGGTCCGCACAGATACGCAGTATTTT. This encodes CASSIRVRTDTQYF.

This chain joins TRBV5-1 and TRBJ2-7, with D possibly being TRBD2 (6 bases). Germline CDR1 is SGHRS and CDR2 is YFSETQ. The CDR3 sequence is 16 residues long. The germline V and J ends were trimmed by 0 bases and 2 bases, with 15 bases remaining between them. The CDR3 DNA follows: TGCGCCAGCAGCTTGGCCGATGGCGGGGCCCCCTACGAGCAGTACTTC. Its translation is CASSLADGGAPYEQYF.

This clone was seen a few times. The CDR3 DNA reads as TGTGCCAGCAGCGTAGAGAACAGGGATGGAAACACCATATATTTT. Amino acid sequence: CASSVENRDGNTIYF. The chain recombines TRBV9 with TRBJ1-3; D may be TRBD1 (6 bases). Germline lookup yields CDR1 SGDLS and CDR2 YYNGEE. The length of the CDR3 is 15 residues. The V and J ends lost 0 bases and 3 bases respectively, with 10 bases between them.

CDR3 protein: CASSGLAGQQYF. The CDR3 DNA reads TGTGCCAGCAGCGGACTAGCGGGGCAGCAGTATTTT. The V and J genes are TRBV7-2 and TRBJ2-3; 12 bases align to TRBD2. V gave up 5 bases and J gave up 11 bases; unmatched junction bases: 2. CDR3 length equals 12 residues. The germline V gene has CDR1 SGHTA and CDR2 FQGNSA.

CDR3 nucleotide sequence: TGTGCCAGCAGTTTATGGTACCTTACAGGGGCAGATACGCAGTATTTT. It translates to CASSLWYLTGADTQYF. The chain is built from TRBV28 and TRBJ2-3, with TRBD1 matching over 7 bases. This CDR3 contains 16 residues. V shed 0 bases, J shed 4 bases, and the junction held 7 bases outside the gene matches. Germline lookup yields CDR1 MDHEN and CDR2 SYDVKM.

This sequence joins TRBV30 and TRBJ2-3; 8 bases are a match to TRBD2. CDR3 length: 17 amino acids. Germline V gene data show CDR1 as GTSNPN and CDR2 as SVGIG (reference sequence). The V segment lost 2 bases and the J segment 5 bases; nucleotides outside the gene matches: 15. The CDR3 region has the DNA TGTGCCTGGAGTATAACTCGGACTAGCCTTGTGGGAGATACGCAGTATTTT. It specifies CAWSITRTSLVGDTQYF.

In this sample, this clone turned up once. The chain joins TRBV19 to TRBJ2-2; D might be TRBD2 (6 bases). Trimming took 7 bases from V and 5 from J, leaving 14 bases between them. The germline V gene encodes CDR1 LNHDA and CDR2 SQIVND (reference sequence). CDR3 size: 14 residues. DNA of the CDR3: TGTGCCAGTACCGGGACTGCGGGGACCGGGGAGCTGTTTTTT. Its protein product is CASTGTAGTGELFF.

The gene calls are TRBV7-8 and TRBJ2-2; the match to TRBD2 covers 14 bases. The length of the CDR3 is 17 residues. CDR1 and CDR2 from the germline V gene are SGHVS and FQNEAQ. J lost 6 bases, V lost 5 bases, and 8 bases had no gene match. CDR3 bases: TGTGCCAGCAGCACGGGACTAGCGGGAGATTGGGCCGGGGAGCTGTTTTTT. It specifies CASSTGLAGDWAGELFF.

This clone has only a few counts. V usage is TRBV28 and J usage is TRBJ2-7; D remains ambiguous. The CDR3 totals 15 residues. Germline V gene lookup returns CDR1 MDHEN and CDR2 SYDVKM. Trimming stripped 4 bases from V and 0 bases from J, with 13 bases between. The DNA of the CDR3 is TGTGCCAGCAGTTCCCTAACCCGTGCCTCCTACGAGCAGTACTTC. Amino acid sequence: CASSSLTRASYEQYF.

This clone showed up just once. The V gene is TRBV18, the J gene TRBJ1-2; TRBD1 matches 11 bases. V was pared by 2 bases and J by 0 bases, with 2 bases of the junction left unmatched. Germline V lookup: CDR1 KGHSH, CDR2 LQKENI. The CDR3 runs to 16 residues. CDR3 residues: CASSPSDRGPNYGYTF. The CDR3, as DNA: TGTGCCAGCTCACCATCGGACAGGGGGCCTAACTATGGCTACACCTTC.

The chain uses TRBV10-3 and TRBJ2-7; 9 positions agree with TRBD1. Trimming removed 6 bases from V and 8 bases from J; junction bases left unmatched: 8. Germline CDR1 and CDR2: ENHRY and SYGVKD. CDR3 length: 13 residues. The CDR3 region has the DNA TGTGCCATCAGGAACCGGGACAGGGCAAAGCAGTACTTC. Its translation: CAIRNRDRAKQYF.